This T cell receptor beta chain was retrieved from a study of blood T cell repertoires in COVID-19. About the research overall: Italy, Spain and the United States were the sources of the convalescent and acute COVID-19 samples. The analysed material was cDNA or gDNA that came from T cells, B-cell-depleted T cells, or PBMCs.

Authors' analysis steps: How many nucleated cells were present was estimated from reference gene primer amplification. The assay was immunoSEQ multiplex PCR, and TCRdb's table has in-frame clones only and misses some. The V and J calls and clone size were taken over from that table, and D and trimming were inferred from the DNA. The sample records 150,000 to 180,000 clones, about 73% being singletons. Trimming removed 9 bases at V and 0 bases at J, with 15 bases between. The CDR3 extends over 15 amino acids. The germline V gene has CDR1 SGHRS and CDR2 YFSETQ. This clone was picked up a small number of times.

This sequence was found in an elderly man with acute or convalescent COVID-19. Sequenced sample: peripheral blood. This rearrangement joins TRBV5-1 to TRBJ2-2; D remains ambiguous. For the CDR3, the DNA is TGCGCCACCCTCCCACAGCCTTCGAACACCGGGGAGCTGTTTTTT. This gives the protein CATLPQPSNTGELFF.